The 13 T cell receptor beta chains below come from one sample, sequenced in a study of human T cells and chemical hapten exposure. Time point noted: pre-sensitization, week 0. Treatment defined: therapeutic diphenylcyclopropenone sensitization with weekly scalp DPC. TCRdb reprocessed the RACE reads with MiXCR, giving one entry per CDR3 protein. The sample shows some 51,000 distinct CDR3 sequences, about 9.4% of them seen only once. The specimen comprised whole blood, sampled in connection with sensitization to the hapten diphenylcyclopropenone (DPC). Receptors originate from a woman aged 40 to 50 with alopecia areata. Some clones in this sample may be carry-over from other donors' samples.

This clonotype was counted only a few times. The chain is built from TRBV7-2 and TRBJ1-4; 8 bases fit TRBD1. With V trimmed by 8 bases and J by 1 base, 9 bases remained unmatched. Germline V gene data show CDR1 as SGHTA and CDR2 as FQGNSA. This CDR3 is built from 16 residues. CDR3 DNA sequence: TGTGCCAGCGGGGCCTCTGGGACAGGAACTAATGAAAAACTGTTTTTT. Amino acid sequence: CASGASGTGTNEKLFF.

V and J are TRBV2 and TRBJ1-1; weak D call: TRBD1 (6 bases). Trimming removed 8 bases at V and 4 bases at J, with 14 bases between. This CDR3 region has 13 residues. Germline CDR1 reads SNHLY; CDR2 reads FYNNEI. CDR3 amino acids: CASQEGESTEAFF. DNA for the CDR3: TGTGCCAGCCAAGAGGGGGAGAGCACTGAAGCTTTCTTT. Combining the CDR3 with reference TRBV2 and TRBJ1-1 gives the whole variable domain EPEVTQTPSHQVTQMGQEVILRCVPISNHLYFYWYRQILGQKVEFLVSFYNNEISEKSEIFDDQFSVERPDGSNFTLKIRSTKLEDSAMYFCASQEGESTEAFFGQGTRLTVV.

This clonotype was observed many times. The chain recombines TRBV29-1 with TRBJ2-7; tentatively, D is TRBD1 (6 bases). Trimming stripped 0 bases from V and 5 bases from J, with 14 bases between. CDR1 is SQVTM and CDR2 is ANQGSEA in the germline V gene. The CDR3 loop spans 14 amino acids. The CDR3: CSVEEVGQWDEQYF. CDR3 nucleotide sequence: TGCAGCGTTGAAGAGGTGGGACAATGGGACGAGCAGTACTTC.

The V gene is TRBV2, the J gene TRBJ1-2; D is unclear. The CDR3 loop spans 11 amino acids. Germline V gives CDR1 SNHLY, CDR2 FYNNEI. Deletions cut 9 bases from V and 7 bases from J, with 12 bases between. The CDR3 nucleotides read TGTGCCAGTCCTAACGAGCGTGGCTACACCTTC. Translated: CASPNERGYTF.

This clonotype was seen ten or more times. This rearrangement joins TRBV18 to TRBJ2-3; maybe TRBD2 (5 bases). Trimming stripped 3 bases from V and 0 bases from J, with 10 bases between. The V gene's germline CDR1 is KGHSH and CDR2 LQKENI. This CDR3 comprises 15 residues. The CDR3 reads CASSPPPGSTDTQYF. The DNA for the CDR3 is TGTGCCAGCTCACCCCCCCCGGGGAGCACAGATACGCAGTATTTT.

This clonotype was counted between two and nine times. This chain uses TRBV4-3 with TRBJ2-3; no firm D call. The germline gives CDR1 LGHNA, CDR2 YSLEER. Trimming pared 0 bases from V and 1 base from J, leaving 8 bases between. The CDR3 consists of 15 residues. The CDR3: CASSQDLHRTDTQYF. The CDR3 coding sequence is TGCGCCAGCAGCCAAGACCTGCACCGCACAGATACGCAGTATTTT.

This clonotype was detected ten times or more. The rearrangement links TRBV11-1 to TRBJ1-5; no clear D. V lost 1 base and J 4 bases, leaving 5 bases between the germline ends. Germline assignment: CDR1 SGHAT and CDR2 FQDESV (reference sequence). The CDR3 covers 13 residues. DNA of the CDR3: TGTGCCAGCAGCTTAGGTGAGAATCAGCCCCAGCATTTT. Encoded protein: CASSLGENQPQHF.

This clonotype has at least ten counts. This rearrangement joins TRBV6-5 to TRBJ2-6; D ambiguous. Looked up from germline, CDR1 is MNHEY and CDR2 is SVGAGI. This CDR3 spans 17 amino acids. Deletions cut 2 bases from V and 0 bases from J, with 11 bases between. The CDR3 sequence: CASSYGSSASGANVLTF. CDR3 DNA sequence: TGTGCCAGCAGTTACGGTTCGTCGGCCTCTGGGGCCAACGTCCTGACTTTC.

This clonotype was detected ten times or more. CDR3 loop: CASSLGSGFDEKLFF. As DNA, the CDR3 is TGTGCCAGCAGCTTAGGATCCGGGTTCGATGAAAAACTGTTTTTT. This rearrangement joins TRBV7-7 to TRBJ1-4, with D hard to call. The CDR3 is 15 amino acids. The ends were cut back, 1 base at V and 6 bases at J, with 12 bases in the middle. In germline, CDR1 is SSHAT, CDR2 FNYEAQ (reference sequence).

This chain connects TRBV28 to TRBJ1-1; D is ambiguous. CDR1 is MDHEN and CDR2 is SYDVKM in the germline V gene. CDR3 length equals 14 residues. The germline V and J ends were trimmed by 1 base and 4 bases, with 10 bases remaining between them. CDR3 bases: TGTGCCAGCAGTTTATTAGTGGGTGGCACTGAAGCTTTCTTT. Its translation is CASSLLVGGTEAFF.

The chain employs TRBV5-1 and TRBJ1-1, with TRBD1 matching 11 bases. This CDR3 is 15 amino acids long. Germline lookup yields CDR1 SGHRS and CDR2 YFSETQ. V was pared by 5 bases and J by 0 bases, with 3 bases of the junction left unmatched. In DNA form, the CDR3 reads TGCGCCAGCAGAGGGACAGGGGGTATGAACACTGAAGCTTTCTTT. This sequence encodes CASRGTGGMNTEAFF.

V is TRBV11-2 and J is TRBJ2-3; the match to TRBD2 covers 11 bases. Germline CDR1 reads SGHAT; CDR2 reads FQNNGV. V was clipped by 5 bases and J by 6 bases; unmatched bases: 7. The CDR3 has 15 residues. The DNA of the CDR3 is TGTGCCAGCAGCATTAGCGGGGGGGCCTCGGATACGCAGTATTTT. Translated: CASSISGGASDTQYF.

The genes are TRBV14 and TRBJ1-1; TRBD1 matches at 7 bases. With 1 base clipped from V and 6 bases from J, the junction kept 8 bases outside the gene matches. The CDR3 is 15 residues long. Germline V gives CDR1 SGHDN, CDR2 FVKESK. This chain's CDR3 is CASSQVQGGAPEAFF. CDR3 sequence (DNA): TGTGCCAGCAGCCAAGTGCAGGGGGGGGCCCCTGAAGCTTTCTTT. Full variable domain (outside the CDR3, taken from reference TRBV14 and TRBJ1-1): EAGVTQFPSHSVIEKGQTVTLRCDPISGHDNLYWYRRVMGKEIKFLLHFVKESKQDESGMPNNRFLAERTGGTYSTLKVQPAELEDSGVYFCASSQVQGGAPEAFFGQGTRLTVV.